This T cell receptor (beta chain) was identified during a study of a mutant IDH1 vaccine in newly diagnosed glioma. Study-level results: Pseudoprogression seemed unrelated to changes in top peripheral T cell clonotypes.

Some clones are missing from TCRdb's copy, which holds only in-frame ones; the method was immunoSEQ multiplex PCR. This sample has roughly 54,000 clones; around four fifths occur once, and the top ten carry approximately 4.5%. Documented time point: week 35, safety follow-up. It was 300 ug of mutant IDH1 20-mer peptide that made up each vaccine dose, given with topical imiquimod. All eight of the vaccinations patients received fell in weeks 1, 3, 5, 7, 11, 15, 19 and 23. A few counts support this clone. The antigen remains undetermined. With 0 bases clipped from V and 4 bases from J, the junction kept 1 base outside the gene matches. CDR1 is SGHRS and CDR2 is YFSETQ in the germline V gene. The CDR3 is 14 amino acids.

Specimen: PBMCs, collected from a glioma patient whose treatment included an IDH1 peptide vaccine. The chain combines TRBV5-1 with TRBJ1-1; 9 nucleotides match TRBD1. The TCR was taken from a woman aged 18-30 years with glioma. The CDR3 protein is CASSLGTGATEAFF. As DNA, the CDR3 is TGCGCCAGCAGCTTGGGGACAGGGGCCACTGAAGCTTTCTTT.